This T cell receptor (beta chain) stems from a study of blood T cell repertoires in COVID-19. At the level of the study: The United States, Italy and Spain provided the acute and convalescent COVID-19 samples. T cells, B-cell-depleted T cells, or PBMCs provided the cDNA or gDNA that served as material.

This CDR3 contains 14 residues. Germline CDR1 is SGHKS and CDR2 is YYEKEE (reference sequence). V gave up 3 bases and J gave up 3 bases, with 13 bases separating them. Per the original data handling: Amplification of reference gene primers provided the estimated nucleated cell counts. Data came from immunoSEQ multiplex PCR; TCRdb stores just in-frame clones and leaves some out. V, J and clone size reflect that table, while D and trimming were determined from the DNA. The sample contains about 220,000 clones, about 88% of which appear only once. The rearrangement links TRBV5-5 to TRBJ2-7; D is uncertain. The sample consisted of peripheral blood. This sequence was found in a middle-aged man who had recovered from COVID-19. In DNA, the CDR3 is TGTGCCAGCAGCTACCGGGTCCCTTACTACGAGCAGTACTTC. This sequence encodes CASSYRVPYYEQYF.